This T cell receptor (beta chain) was captured in a study of identical twins. TCRdb redid the calling of the 5' RACE reads with MiXCR, one entry per CDR3 protein. Counted here are approximately 530,000 distinct CDR3 sequences, about 22% occurring once; the ten biggest clones make up approximately 0.52%. Per germline, CDR1 DFQATT and CDR2 SNEGSKA (reference sequence). V gave up 4 bases and J gave up 10 bases; unmatched junction bases: 7. The CDR3 runs to 13 residues. The data were also submitted as part of a second study, on yellow fever vaccine responses in identical twins.

Input material: CD4+ T cells sorted from blood. The V gene is TRBV20-1, the J gene TRBJ2-1, with 10 bases fitting TRBD2. This receptor was obtained from a woman aged 18-29 years in good health. In nucleotides, the CDR3 is TGCAGTGCTAACCTAGCGGGAGAGTGGGAGCAGTTCTTC. It is translated as CSANLAGEWEQFF.